The clone carrying this T cell receptor (beta chain) was seen more than once but under ten times. These data belong to a study of radiation and T cells in renal cell carcinoma. As to time point: blood 2 weeks post-SBRT. The treatment was: 15 Gy SBRT to primary tumor, nephrectomy 4 weeks later. Blood was sampled at baseline, 2 weeks and 4 weeks after SBRT. TCRdb keeps only in-frame clones here, not all; method: immunoSEQ multiplex PCR. The sample comprises 100,000 to 150,000 clones, around 85% of which are singletons, and under 6.5% rests with the top ten. The material sequenced was blood, taken from a patient whose treatment included radiotherapy and nephrectomy. The receptor was derived from a man in his fifties or sixties with renal cell carcinoma.

The CDR3 reads CASSLRTDQETQYF. As DNA, the CDR3 is TGTGCCAGCAGCCTTCGGACGGACCAAGAGACCCAGTACTTC. V and J are TRBV7-8 and TRBJ2-5; D remains unclear. Trimming took off 5 bases at V and 0 bases at J, with 10 bases between the two ends. CDR3 length: 14 residues. Germline CDR1 SGHVS, CDR2 FQNEAQ.